This is a list of T cell receptor beta chains from one sample in a study of CD8+ T cells in alopecia areata. Clones were sequenced by immunoSEQ multiplex PCR, and TCRdb holds only the in-frame ones, with some missing. The data show 160,000 or so clones, with about 71% seen just once and around 0.9% held by the top ten. Sequenced material: CD4+ T cells sorted from blood, taken at week 4, from a patient treated with tofacitinib. Every receptor here comes from a human donor with alopecia areata. The CDR3 runs from the conserved cysteine through the conserved F or W. Each record gives: J gene, D gene, clone size, V gene, CDR3 DNA, CDR3 protein. D genes are given only for firm matches. The listing skips clone size in some rows; elsewhere it reads once, few, many or a size class.

TRBJ2-1	TRBD2	-	TRBV30	TGTGCCTGGAGTATGGGGAGTAGCGGGGCCGAGCAGTTCTTC	CAWSMGSSGAEQFF
TRBJ1-6	-	-	TRBV30	TGTGCCTGGAGCATCGAGTCACCCCTCCACTTT	CAWSIESPLHF
TRBJ1-1	-	-	TRBV30	TGTGCCTGGAGTGTACTCTCCAACACTGAAGCTTTCTTT	CAWSVLSNTEAFF
TRBJ2-1	-	few	TRBV11-3	TGTGCCAGCAGCTTAAATCGGTACAATGAGCAGTTCTTC	CASSLNRYNEQFF
TRBJ2-1	-	-	TRBV30	TGTGCCTGGAGTGTGATTAACGGGTACAATGAGCAGTTCTTC	CAWSVINGYNEQFF
TRBJ1-2	-	few	TRBV29-1	TGCAGCGTTGAAGTTGGTGGCTATGGCTACACCTTC	CSVEVGGYGYTF
TRBJ2-5	TRBD2	-	TRBV7-2	TGTGCCAGCAGGCGGACTAGCCGGGAGACCCAGTACTTC	CASRRTSRETQYF
TRBJ2-1	-	few	TRBV29-1	TGCAGCGTTGGTAGGGACCAATCCGGGGGTGAGCAGTTCTTC	CSVGRDQSGGEQFF
TRBJ1-4	-	-	TRBV5-6	TGTGCCAGCAGCTTTTCGGGGGAGGCAACTAATGAAAAACTGTTTTTT	CASSFSGEATNEKLFF
TRBJ2-7	-	-	TRBV9	TGTGCCAGCAGCCCCGGACAGCTTAGCTACGAGCAGTACTTC	CASSPGQLSYEQYF
TRBJ2-3	TRBD1	few	TRBV19	TGTGCCAGTAGTACAAGGACAGGGGGCACAGATACGCAGTATTTT	CASSTRTGGTDTQYF
TRBJ1-1	-	many	TRBV19	TGTGCCAGTAGTTTTTTGGGGAATATTGAAGCTTTCTTT	CASSFLGNIEAFF
TRBJ2-3	-	-	TRBV7-6	TGTGCCAGCAGCTTAGCTGATACGCAGTATTTT	CASSLADTQYF
TRBJ2-7	-	-	TRBV5-6	TGTGCCAGCAGCTTCGAAACCTACGAGCAGTACTTC	CASSFETYEQYF
TRBJ2-1	-	once	TRBV13	TGTGCCAGCAGCCCCTCCCGTGGGAGCTCCTACAATGAGCAGTTCTTC	CASSPSRGSSYNEQFF
TRBJ2-7	-	-	TRBV15	TGTGCCACCAGCAGAGGGTTGGCGCACTCCTACGAGCAGTACTTC	CATSRGLAHSYEQYF
TRBJ2-3	-	-	TRBV15	TGTGCCACCAGCAGGTGGGGATCCCCAGATACGCAGTATTTT	CATSRWGSPDTQYF
TRBJ1-6	TRBD1	once	TRBV4-1	TGCGCCAGCAGCCAAGACCAGGGGGCGGGTAATTCACCCCTCCACTTT	CASSQDQGAGNSPLHF
TRBJ2-2	-	-	TRBV7-9	TGTGCCAGCAGCTTCAGGGGAGGGATCACCGGGGAGCTGTTTTTT	CASSFRGGITGELFF
TRBJ2-3	-	-	TRBV6-5	TGTGCCAGCAGGGCAGGCACAGATACGCAGTATTTT	CASRAGTDTQYF
TRBJ2-3	-	few	TRBV29-1	TGCAGCGTTGGTAAGGGAACGTCAGATACGCAGTATTTT	CSVGKGTSDTQYF
TRBJ2-5	-	-	TRBV29-1	TGCAGCGTTGGGCGGTTCCAAGAGACCCAGTACTTC	CSVGRFQETQYF
TRBJ1-6	-	-	TRBV27	TGTGCCAGCAGTTTAACAGGGTATAATGCACCCCTCCACTTT	CASSLTGYNAPLHF
TRBJ2-5	-	-	TRBV5-4	TGTGCCAGCAGCTTCCTTGAGACCCAGTACTTC	CASSFLETQYF
TRBJ1-2	-	-	TRBV30	TGTGCCTGGAGTCCAGAGTTCGACTATGGCTACACCTTC	CAWSPEFDYGYTF
TRBJ2-2	-	-	TRBV7-9	TGTGCCAGCAGCCTCCTGCGGGGGCCGAACACCGGGGAGCTGTTTTTT	CASSLLRGPNTGELFF
TRBJ2-3	-	-	TRBV27	TGTGCCAGCAGTTTTCTGGCAGGGGGCACAGATACGCAGTATTTT	CASSFLAGGTDTQYF
TRBJ2-5	-	-	TRBV29-1	TGCAGCGTTTTAGGATGGGGCACGGAGACCCAGTACTTC	CSVLGWGTETQYF
TRBJ2-5	TRBD2	-	TRBV29-1	TGCAGCGTTCAGACTAGCGGGGGGGCCGGAGAGACCCAGTACTTC	CSVQTSGGAGETQYF
TRBJ1-1	-	few	TRBV29-1	TGCAGCGTTGAAACCTTCGTGGCAACTGAAGCTTTCTTT	CSVETFVATEAFF
TRBJ2-3	TRBD1	few	TRBV29-1	TGCAGCGTTACTGGACAGGCCACAGATACGCAGTATTTT	CSVTGQATDTQYF
TRBJ2-7	-	-	TRBV29-1	TGCAGCGGCGAAAAGGCTTCGTTGTCCGAACTGGAGGAGCAGTACTTC	CSGEKASLSELEEQYF
TRBJ2-5	-	-	TRBV30	TGTGCCTGGAGTGTAGGACAAGAGACCCAGTACTTC	CAWSVGQETQYF
TRBJ2-1	TRBD2	-	TRBV29-1	TGCAGCGTTGAAGAAATCGGACTAGCGGGGGGCCGATTTGAGCAGTTCTTC	CSVEEIGLAGGRFEQFF
TRBJ2-5	-	-	TRBV29-1	TGCAGCGTTCACGACTGGGGGCGAGAGACCCAGTACTTC	CSVHDWGRETQYF
TRBJ2-7	TRBD1	few	TRBV29-1	TGCAGCGTTAAGACAGGGTACGAGCAGTACTTC	CSVKTGYEQYF
TRBJ1-2	-	-	TRBV7-2	TGTGCCAGCAGCTTAGGCTATCAGGGAGGGTATGGCTACACCTTC	CASSLGYQGGYGYTF
TRBJ2-6	-	-	TRBV29-1	TGCAGCGTTGAACGGGTGCCTGGGGCCAACGTCCTGACTTTC	CSVERVPGANVLTF
TRBJ1-5	-	-	TRBV23-1	TGCGCCAGCAGTCGTTGGCAGCCCCAGCATTTT	CASSRWQPQHF
TRBJ1-5	TRBD1	-	TRBV6-5	TGTGCCAGCAGCCGGGACAGCCGACAGCCCCAGCATTTT	CASSRDSRQPQHF
TRBJ1-6	-	-	TRBV9	TGTGCCAGCAGCGTGGCAGGGGTTAATTCACCCCTCCACTTT	CASSVAGVNSPLHF
TRBJ2-7	TRBD2	-	TRBV6-6	TGTGCCAGCAGTTACCGGGGGGGATACGAGCAGTACTTC	CASSYRGGYEQYF
TRBJ2-5	-	-	TRBV30	TGTGCCTGGAGTGTAGATGAGACCCAGTACTTC	CAWSVDETQYF
TRBJ2-3	-	-	TRBV18	TGTGCCAGCTCCTGGGACTCCTTTAGCACAGATACGCAGTATTTT	CASSWDSFSTDTQYF
TRBJ2-5	-	once	TRBV5-1	TGCGCCAGCAGCTTGCTAGCGAAAGAGACCCAGTACTTC	CASSLLAKETQYF